This T cell receptor beta chain derives from a study of cytomegalovirus exposure and HLA in healthy donors. The length of the CDR3 is 15 residues. CDR1 is SGHNT, CDR2 YYREEE, per germline (reference sequence). With 0 bases clipped from V and 8 bases from J, the junction kept 1 base outside the gene matches. The PCR ran on 60 Vbeta and 13 Jbeta primers. TCRdb keeps only in-frame clones here, not all; method: immunoSEQ multiplex PCR. Altogether about 230,000 clones are present, approximately 87% being singletons, with the ten largest covering about 1.2%. Sequenced sample: PBMCs. The chain is built from TRBV5-4 and TRBJ2-1; 14 nucleotides line up with TRBD2. The sequence derives from a human donor in good health. CDR3 amino acids: CASSLGLAGGDEQFF. As DNA, the CDR3 is TGTGCCAGCAGCTTGGGACTAGCGGGAGGGGATGAGCAGTTCTTC. Combining the CDR3 with reference TRBV5-4 and TRBJ2-1 gives the whole variable domain ETGVTQSPTHLIKTRGQQVTLRCSSQSGHNTVSWYQQALGQGPQFIFQYYREEENGRGNFPPRFSGLQFPNYSSELNVNALELDDSALYLCASSLGLAGGDEQFFGPGTRLTVL.